The sample holds one count of the clone carrying this T cell receptor beta chain. The antigen remains undetermined. The protocol was immunoSEQ multiplex PCR, while the TCRdb copy is restricted to in-frame clones and leaves out a portion. The table lists about 33,000 clones, about 95% of them singletons, with 0.15% to 0.2% in the top ten. The entry originates in a study of circulating and synovial CD4+ cells in juvenile arthritis. Findings and limits, study-wide: CPL versus bulk CD4 samples: T cell genome counts differed by at least an order of magnitude. Bulk blood CD4 repertoires were more diverse than these.

This receptor was taken from a human donor with juvenile idiopathic arthritis. Source material: CD4+ T cells from blood.

The CDR3: CASSEGFGLAGGFPVYNEQFF. Here the CDR3 DNA reads TGTGCCAGCAGTGAGGGTTTTGGACTAGCGGGAGGCTTTCCGGTGTACAATGAGCAGTTCTTC. The chain has TRBV2 and TRBJ2-1; 14 bases match TRBD2. Unmatched junction bases numbered 17, after V lost 3 bases and J lost 4 bases. This CDR3 has 21 amino acids. Germline CDR1 reads SNHLY; CDR2 reads FYNNEI. The variable domain in full, with the rest retrieved from reference TRBV2 and TRBJ2-1, is EPEVTQTPSHQVTQMGQEVILRCVPISNHLYFYWYRQILGQKVEFLVSFYNNEISEKSEIFDDQFSVERPDGSNFTLKIRSTKLEDSAMYFCASSEGFGLAGGFPVYNEQFFGPGTRLTVL.